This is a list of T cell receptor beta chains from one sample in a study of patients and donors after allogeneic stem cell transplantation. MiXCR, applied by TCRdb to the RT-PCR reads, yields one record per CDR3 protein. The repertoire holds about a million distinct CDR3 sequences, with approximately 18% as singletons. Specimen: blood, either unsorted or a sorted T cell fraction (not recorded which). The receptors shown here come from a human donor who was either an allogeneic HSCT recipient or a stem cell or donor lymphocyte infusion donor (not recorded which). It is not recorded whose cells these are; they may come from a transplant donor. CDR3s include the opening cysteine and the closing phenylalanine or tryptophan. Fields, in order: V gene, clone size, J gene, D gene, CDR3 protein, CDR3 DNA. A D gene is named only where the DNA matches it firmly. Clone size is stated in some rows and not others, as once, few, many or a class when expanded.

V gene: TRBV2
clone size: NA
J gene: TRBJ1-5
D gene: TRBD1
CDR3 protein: CAASGRTGNQPQHF
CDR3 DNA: TGTGCCGCAAGTGGGAGGACAGGGAATCAGCCCCAGCATTTT

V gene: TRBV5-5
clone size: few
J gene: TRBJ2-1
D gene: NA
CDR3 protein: CASSARGQYNEQFF
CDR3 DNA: TGTGCCAGCAGCGCTCGTGGGCAGTACAATGAGCAGTTCTTC

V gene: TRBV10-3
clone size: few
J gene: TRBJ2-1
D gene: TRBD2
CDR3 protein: CAISDGLAGGDNEQFF
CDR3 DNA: TGTGCCATCAGTGACGGACTAGCGGGGGGAGACAATGAGCAGTTCTTC

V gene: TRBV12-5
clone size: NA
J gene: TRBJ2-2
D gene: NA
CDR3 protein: CASGPGTTNTGELFF
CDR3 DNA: TGTGCTAGTGGTCCCGGGACAACGAACACCGGGGAGCTGTTTTTT

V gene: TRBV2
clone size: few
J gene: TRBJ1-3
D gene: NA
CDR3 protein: CASSESGFSGNTIYF
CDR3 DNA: TGTGCCAGCAGTGAATCGGGCTTTTCGGGAAACACCATATATTTT

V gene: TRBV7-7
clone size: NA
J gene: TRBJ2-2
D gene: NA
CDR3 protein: CASSSGTTPTGELFF
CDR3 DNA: TGTGCTAGCAGTTCCGGGACAACCCCTACCGGGGAGCTGTTTTTT

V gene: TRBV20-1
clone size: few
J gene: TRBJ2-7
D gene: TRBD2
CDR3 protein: CSAAGTSGSYEQYF
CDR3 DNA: TGCAGTGCTGCCGGTACTAGCGGTTCCTACGAGCAGTACTTC

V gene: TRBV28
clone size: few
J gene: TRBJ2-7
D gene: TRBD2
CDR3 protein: CASSPGLAGFGYEQYF
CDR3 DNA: TGTGCCAGCAGCCCCGGACTAGCGGGTTTCGGCTACGAGCAGTACTTC

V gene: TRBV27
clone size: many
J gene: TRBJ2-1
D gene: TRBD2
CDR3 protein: CASSFSGLAYYNEQFF
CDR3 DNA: TGTGCCAGCAGTTTCTCGGGACTAGCGTACTACAATGAGCAGTTCTTC

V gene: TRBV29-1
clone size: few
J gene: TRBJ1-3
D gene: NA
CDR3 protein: CSVTDSGNTIYF
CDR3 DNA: TGCAGCGTTACAGACTCTGGAAACACCATATATTTT

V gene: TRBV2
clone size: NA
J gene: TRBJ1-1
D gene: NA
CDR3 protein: CTSRAGGNTEAFF
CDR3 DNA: TGTACCAGCCGGGCGGGAGGGAACACTGAAGCTTTCTTT

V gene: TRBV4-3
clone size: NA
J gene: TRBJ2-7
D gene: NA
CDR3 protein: CASSQDQGFDEQYF
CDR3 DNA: TGCGCCAGCAGCCAAGATCAAGGGTTCGACGAGCAGTACTTC

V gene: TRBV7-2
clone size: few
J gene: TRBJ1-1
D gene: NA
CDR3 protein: CASSRPVGSTEAFF
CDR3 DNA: TGTGCCAGCAGCCGACCAGTGGGAAGCACTGAAGCTTTCTTT

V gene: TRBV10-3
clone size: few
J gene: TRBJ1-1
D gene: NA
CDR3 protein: CAISSGGSAFF
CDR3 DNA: TGTGCCATCAGTTCTGGGGGTTCGGCTTTCTTT

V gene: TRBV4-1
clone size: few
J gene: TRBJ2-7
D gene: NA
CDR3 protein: CASSQDENSSYEQYF
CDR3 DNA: TGCGCCAGCAGCCAAGATGAGAATAGCTCCTACGAGCAGTACTTC

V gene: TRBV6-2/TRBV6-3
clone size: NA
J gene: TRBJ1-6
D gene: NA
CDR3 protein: CASSYRDTFPALHF
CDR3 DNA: TGTGCCAGCAGTTACCGGGACACCTTTCCGGCCCTCCACTTT

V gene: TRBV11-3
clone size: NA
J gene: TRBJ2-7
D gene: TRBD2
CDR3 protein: CASSAGREYEQYF
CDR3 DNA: TGTGCCAGCAGCGCCGGGAGGGAATACGAGCAGTACTTC

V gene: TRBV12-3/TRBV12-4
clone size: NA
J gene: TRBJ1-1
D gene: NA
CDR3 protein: CASSLGRADTEAFF
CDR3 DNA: TGTGCCAGCAGTTTGGGCAGGGCGGACACTGAAGCTTTCTTT

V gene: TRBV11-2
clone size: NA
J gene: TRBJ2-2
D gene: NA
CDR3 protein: CASSLVGTSYLTNTGELFF
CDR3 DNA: TGTGCCAGCAGCTTAGTCGGGACTTCATATCTAACGAACACCGGGGAGCTGTTTTTT

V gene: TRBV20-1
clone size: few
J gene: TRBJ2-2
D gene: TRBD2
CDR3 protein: CSAKTSGNTGELFF
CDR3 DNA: TGCAGTGCCAAGACTAGCGGGAACACCGGGGAGCTGTTTTTT

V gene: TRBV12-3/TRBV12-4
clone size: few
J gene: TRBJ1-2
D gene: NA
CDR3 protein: CASSLGRRNYGYTF
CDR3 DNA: TGTGCCAGCAGTTTAGGACGGAGAAACTATGGCTACACCTTC

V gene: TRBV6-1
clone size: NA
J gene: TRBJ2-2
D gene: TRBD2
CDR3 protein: CATLRRLAGTTGELFF
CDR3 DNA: TGTGCCACCCTAAGACGACTAGCGGGAACCACCGGGGAGCTGTTTTTT

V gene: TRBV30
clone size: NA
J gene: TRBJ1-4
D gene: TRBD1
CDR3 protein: CAWSVKTGKNEKLFF
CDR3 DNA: TGTGCCTGGAGTGTTAAGACAGGGAAGAATGAAAAACTGTTTTTT

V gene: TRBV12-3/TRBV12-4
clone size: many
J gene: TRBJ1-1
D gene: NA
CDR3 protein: CASRTEAVRPVDTEAFF
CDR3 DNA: TGTGCCAGCAGGACGGAGGCAGTACGGCCCGTTGACACTGAAGCTTTCTTT

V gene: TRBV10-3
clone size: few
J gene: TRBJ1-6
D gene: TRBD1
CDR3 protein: CAIRSDRGNSPLHF
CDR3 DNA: TGTGCCATCAGATCGGACAGGGGTAATTCACCCCTCCACTTT

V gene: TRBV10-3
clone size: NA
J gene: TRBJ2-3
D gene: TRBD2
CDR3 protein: CAIRKREKDTQYF
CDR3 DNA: TGTGCCATCCGGAAGCGGGAGAAAGATACGCAGTATTTT

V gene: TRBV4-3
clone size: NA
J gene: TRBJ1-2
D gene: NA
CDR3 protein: CASSQDLAGIYGYTF
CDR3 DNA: TGCGCCAGCAGCCAAGATTTGGCAGGCATCTATGGCTACACCTTC

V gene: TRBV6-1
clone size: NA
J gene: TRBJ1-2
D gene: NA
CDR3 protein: CASRARFDTRGLGYTF
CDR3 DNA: TGTGCCAGCAGAGCCCGTTTTGATACAAGGGGACTTGGCTACACCTTC

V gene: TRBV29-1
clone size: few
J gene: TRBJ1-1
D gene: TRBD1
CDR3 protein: CSFKGQGAGEAFF
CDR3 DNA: TGCAGCTTTAAGGGACAGGGGGCTGGAGAAGCTTTCTTT

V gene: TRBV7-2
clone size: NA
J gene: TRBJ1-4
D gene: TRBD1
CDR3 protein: CASSISGQGSEKLFF
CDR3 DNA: TGTGCCAGCAGCATCTCGGGACAGGGGAGTGAAAAACTGTTTTTT

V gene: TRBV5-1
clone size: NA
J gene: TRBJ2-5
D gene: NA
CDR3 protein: CASSLARGMKETQYF
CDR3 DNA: TGCGCCAGCAGCTTGGCGAGAGGAATGAAAGAGACCCAGTACTTC

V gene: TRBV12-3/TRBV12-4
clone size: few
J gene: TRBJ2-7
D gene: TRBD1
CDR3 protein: CASSSAPGQGGFSYEQYF
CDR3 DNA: TGTGCCAGCAGTTCCGCGCCGGGACAGGGGGGTTTCTCCTACGAGCAGTACTTC

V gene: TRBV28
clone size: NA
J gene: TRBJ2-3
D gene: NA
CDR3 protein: CASRSSSAYTDTQYF
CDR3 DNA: TGTGCCAGCAGATCATCTAGCGCCTACACAGATACGCAGTATTTT

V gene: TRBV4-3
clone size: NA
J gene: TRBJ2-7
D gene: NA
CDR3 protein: CASSQGSVGPYEQYF
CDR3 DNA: TGCGCCAGCAGCCAGGGGTCGGTAGGGCCCTACGAGCAGTACTTC

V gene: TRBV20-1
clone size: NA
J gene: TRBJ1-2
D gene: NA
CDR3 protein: CSARSGYGYTF
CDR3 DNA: TGCAGTGCTAGATCCGGCTATGGCTACACCTTC

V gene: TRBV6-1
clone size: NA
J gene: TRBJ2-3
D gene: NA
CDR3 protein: CASGDTAEDTQYF
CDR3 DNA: TGTGCCAGCGGGGACACCGCGGAAGATACGCAGTATTTT

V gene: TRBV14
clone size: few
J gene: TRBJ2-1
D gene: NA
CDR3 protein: CASSQGWGTYNEQFF
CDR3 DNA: TGTGCCAGCAGCCAAGGATGGGGGACCTACAATGAGCAGTTCTTC

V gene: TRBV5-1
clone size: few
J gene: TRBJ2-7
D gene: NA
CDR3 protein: CASSPHERYEQYF
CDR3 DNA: TGCGCCAGCAGCCCCCACGAGCGGTACGAGCAGTACTTC

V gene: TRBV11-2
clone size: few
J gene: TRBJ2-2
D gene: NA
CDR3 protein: CASSSSPTGAPPGELFF
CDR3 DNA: TGTGCCAGCAGCTCGAGTCCCACGGGGGCGCCGCCCGGGGAGCTGTTTTTT

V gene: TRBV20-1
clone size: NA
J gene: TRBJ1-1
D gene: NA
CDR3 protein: CSARRNRGNTEAFF
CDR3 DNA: TGCAGTGCTAGGCGAAATAGGGGGAACACTGAAGCTTTCTTT

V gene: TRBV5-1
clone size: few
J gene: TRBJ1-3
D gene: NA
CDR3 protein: CASSWGRSSGNTIYF
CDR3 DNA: TGCGCCAGCAGCTGGGGACGGAGCTCTGGAAACACCATATATTTT

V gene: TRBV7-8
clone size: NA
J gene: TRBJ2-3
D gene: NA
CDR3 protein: CASSLAQGSRTQYF
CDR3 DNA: TGTGCCAGCAGCTTAGCTCAGGGGAGTAGGACGCAGTATTTT

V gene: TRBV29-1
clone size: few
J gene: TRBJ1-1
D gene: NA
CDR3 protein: CSVVPILTGTEAFF
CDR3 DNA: TGCAGCGTTGTTCCCATCCTTACGGGCACTGAAGCTTTCTTT

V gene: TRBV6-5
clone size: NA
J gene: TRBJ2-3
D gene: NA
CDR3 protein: CASSYSLIVSRPSTDTQYF
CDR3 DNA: TGTGCCAGCAGTTACTCGTTGATTGTCAGCCGCCCTAGCACAGATACGCAGTATTTT

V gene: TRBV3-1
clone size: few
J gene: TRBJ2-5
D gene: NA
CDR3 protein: CASRGVSSAETQYF
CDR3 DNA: TGTGCCAGCAGGGGAGTGTCTAGTGCGGAGACCCAGTACTTC

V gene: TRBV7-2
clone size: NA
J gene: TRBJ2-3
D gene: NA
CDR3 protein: CASSLALRLSTDTQYF
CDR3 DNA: TGTGCCAGCAGCTTAGCGCTCAGGCTTAGCACAGATACGCAGTATTTT

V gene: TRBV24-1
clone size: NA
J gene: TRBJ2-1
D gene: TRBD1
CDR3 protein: CATSDRRTGSSLIEQFF
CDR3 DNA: TGTGCCACCAGTGACCGTCGGACAGGAAGCTCGCTGATTGAGCAGTTCTTC